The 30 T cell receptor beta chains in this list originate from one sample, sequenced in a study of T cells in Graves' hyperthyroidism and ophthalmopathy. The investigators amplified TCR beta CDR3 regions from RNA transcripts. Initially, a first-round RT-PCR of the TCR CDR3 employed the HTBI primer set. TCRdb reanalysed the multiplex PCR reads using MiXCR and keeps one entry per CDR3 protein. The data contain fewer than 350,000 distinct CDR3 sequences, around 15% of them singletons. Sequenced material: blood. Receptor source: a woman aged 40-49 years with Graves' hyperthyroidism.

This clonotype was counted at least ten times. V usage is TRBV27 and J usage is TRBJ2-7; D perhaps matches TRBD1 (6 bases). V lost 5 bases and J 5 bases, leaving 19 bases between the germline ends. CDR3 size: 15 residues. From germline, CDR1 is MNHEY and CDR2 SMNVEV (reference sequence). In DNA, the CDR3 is TGTGCCAGCAGTGCTCCCTCAGGGGCGTCGGACGAGCAGTACTTC. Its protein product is CASSAPSGASDEQYF.

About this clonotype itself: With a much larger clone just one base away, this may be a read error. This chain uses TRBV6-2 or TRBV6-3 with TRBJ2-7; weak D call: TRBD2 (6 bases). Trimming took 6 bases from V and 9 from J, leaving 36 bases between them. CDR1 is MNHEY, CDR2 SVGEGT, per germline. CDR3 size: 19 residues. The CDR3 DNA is TGTGCCAGCAGAACGGCCGCGGTCTTCCGGGAGTACGGGGTCTTCGGGCAGTACTTC. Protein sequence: CASRTAAVFREYGVFGQYF.

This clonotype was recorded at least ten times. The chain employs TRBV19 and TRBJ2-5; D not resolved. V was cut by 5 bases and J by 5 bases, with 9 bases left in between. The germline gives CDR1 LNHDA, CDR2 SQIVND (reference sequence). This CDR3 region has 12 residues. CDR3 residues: CASSGLGETQYF. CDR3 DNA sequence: TGTGCCAGTAGTGGGCTGGGCGAGACCCAGTACTTC.

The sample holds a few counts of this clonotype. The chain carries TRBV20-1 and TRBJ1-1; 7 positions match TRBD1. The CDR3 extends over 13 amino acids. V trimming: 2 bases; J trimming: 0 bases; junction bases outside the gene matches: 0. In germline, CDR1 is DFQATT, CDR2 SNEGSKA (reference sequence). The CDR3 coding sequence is TGCAGTGCTAGAAGGGGGCTGAACACTGAAGCTTTCTTT. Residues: CSARRGLNTEAFF.

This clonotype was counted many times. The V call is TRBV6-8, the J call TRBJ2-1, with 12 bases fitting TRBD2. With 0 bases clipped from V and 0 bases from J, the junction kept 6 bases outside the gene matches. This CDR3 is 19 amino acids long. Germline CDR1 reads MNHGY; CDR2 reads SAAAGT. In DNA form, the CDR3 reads TGTGCCAGCAGTTACTCGAGACTAGCGGGAGAAAGCTCCTACAATGAGCAGTTCTTC. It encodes CASSYSRLAGESSYNEQFF.

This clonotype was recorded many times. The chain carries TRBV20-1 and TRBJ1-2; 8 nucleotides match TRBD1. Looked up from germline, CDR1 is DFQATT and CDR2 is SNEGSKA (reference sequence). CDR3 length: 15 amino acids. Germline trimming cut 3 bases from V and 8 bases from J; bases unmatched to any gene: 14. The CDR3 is CSASVPDRVSWGYTF. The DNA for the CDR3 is TGCAGTGCTAGCGTGCCGGACAGGGTCAGTTGGGGCTACACCTTC.

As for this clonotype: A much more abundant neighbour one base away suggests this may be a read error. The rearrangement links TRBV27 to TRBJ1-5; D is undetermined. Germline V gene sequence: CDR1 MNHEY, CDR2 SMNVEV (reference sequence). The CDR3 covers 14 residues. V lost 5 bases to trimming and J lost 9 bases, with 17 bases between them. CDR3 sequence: CASSITDSVRPQHF. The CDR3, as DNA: TGTGCCAGCAGTATAACCGACTCGGTCCGGCCCCAGCATTTT.

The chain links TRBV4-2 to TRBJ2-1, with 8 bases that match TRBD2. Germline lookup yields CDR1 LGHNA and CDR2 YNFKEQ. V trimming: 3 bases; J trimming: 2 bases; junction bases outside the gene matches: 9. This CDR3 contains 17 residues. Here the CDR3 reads CASSHLGSGGPYNEQFF. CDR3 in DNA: TGTGCCAGCAGCCATCTGGGTTCGGGAGGGCCCTACAATGAGCAGTTCTTC.

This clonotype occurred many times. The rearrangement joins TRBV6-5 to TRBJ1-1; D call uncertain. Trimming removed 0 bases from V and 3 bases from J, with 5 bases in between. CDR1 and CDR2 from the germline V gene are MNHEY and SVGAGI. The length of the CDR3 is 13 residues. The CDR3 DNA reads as TGTGCCAGCAGTTACTCGGAGGACACTGAAGCTTTCTTT. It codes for CASSYSEDTEAFF.

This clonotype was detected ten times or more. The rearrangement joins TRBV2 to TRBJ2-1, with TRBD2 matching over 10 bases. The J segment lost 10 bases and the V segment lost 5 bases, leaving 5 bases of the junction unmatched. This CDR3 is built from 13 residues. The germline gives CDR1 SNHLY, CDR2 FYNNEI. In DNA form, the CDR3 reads TGTGCCAGCAGTATCCTAGCGGGAGTCGAGCAGTTCTTC. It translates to CASSILAGVEQFF. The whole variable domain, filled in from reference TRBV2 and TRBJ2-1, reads EPEVTQTPSHQVTQMGQEVILRCVPISNHLYFYWYRQILGQKVEFLVSFYNNEISEKSEIFDDQFSVERPDGSNFTLKIRSTKLEDSAMYFCASSILAGVEQFFGPGTRLTVL.

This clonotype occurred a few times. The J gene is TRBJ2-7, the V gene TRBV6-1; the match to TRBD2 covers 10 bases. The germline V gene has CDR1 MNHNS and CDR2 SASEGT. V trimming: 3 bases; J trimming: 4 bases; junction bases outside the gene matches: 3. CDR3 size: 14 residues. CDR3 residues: CASSEASGSYEQYF. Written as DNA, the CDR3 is TGTGCCAGCAGTGAGGCTAGCGGGAGTTACGAGCAGTACTTC.

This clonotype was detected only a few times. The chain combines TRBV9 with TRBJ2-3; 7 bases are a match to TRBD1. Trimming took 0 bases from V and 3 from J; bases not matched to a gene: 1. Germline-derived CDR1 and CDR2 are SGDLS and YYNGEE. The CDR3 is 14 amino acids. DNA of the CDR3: TGTGCCAGCAGCGTAGGACAGGGAACAGATACGCAGTATTTT. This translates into CASSVGQGTDTQYF.

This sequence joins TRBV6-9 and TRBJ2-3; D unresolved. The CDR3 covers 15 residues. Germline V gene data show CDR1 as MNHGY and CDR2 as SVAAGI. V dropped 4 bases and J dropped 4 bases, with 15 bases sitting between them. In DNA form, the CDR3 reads TGTGCCAGCAGTTTGCCTAGTGCGGTAGCAGATACGCAGTATTTT. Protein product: CASSLPSAVADTQYF.

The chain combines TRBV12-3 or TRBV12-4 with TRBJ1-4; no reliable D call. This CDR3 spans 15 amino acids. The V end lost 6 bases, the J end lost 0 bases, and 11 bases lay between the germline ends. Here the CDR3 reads CASSLRAATNEKLFF. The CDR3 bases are TGTGCCAGCAGCTTGAGGGCTGCAACTAATGAAAAACTGTTTTTT.

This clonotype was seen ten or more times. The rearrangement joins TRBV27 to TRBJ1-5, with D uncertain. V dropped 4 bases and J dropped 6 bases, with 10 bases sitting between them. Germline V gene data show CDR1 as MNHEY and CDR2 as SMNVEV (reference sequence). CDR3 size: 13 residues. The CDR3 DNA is TGTGCCAGCAGTTCAGGAATGGGTCAGCCCCAGCATTTT. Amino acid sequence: CASSSGMGQPQHF.

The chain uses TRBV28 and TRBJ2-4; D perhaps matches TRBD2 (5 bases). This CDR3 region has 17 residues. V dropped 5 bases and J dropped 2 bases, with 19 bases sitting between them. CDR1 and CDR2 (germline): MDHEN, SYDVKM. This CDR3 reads CASSPSEALATKNIQYF. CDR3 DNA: TGTGCCAGCAGTCCCTCGGAGGCCCTCGCGACCAAAAACATTCAGTACTTC. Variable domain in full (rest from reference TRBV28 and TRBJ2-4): DVKVTQSSRYLVKRTGEKVFLECVQDMDHENMFWYRQDPGLGLRLIYFSYDVKMKEKGDIPEGYSVSREKKERFSLILESASTNQTSMYLCASSPSEALATKNIQYFGAGTRLSVL.

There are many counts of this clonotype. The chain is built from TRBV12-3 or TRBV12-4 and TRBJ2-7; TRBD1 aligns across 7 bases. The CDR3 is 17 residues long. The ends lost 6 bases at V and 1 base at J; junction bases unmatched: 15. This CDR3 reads CASSPTSGQPGSYEQYF. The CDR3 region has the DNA TGTGCCAGCAGCCCTACCTCGGGACAGCCAGGATCCTACGAGCAGTACTTC.

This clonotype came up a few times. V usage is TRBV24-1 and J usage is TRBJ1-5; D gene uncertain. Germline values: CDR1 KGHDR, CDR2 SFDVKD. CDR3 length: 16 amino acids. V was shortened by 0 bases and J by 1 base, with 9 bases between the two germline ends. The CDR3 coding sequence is TGTGCCACCAGTGATTTGTACGGTGGAAGCAATCAGCCCCAGCATTTT. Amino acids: CATSDLYGGSNQPQHF.

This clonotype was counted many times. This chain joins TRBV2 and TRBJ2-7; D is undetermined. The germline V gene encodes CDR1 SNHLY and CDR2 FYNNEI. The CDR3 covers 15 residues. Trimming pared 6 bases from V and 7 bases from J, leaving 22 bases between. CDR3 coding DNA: TGTGCCAGCAGCGCGATGAACCCCCTCGCTGGGGAGCAGTACTTC. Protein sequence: CASSAMNPLAGEQYF. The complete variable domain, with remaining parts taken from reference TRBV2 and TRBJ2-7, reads EPEVTQTPSHQVTQMGQEVILRCVPISNHLYFYWYRQILGQKVEFLVSFYNNEISEKSEIFDDQFSVERPDGSNFTLKIRSTKLEDSAMYFCASSAMNPLAGEQYFGPGTRLTVT.

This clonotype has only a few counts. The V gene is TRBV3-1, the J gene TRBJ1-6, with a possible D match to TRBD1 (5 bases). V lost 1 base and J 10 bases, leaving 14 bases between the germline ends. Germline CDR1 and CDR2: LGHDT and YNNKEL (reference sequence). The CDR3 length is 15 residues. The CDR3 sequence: CASSQGFQGGSPLHF. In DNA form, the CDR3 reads TGTGCCAGCAGCCAAGGGTTCCAGGGTGGCTCACCCCTCCACTTT.

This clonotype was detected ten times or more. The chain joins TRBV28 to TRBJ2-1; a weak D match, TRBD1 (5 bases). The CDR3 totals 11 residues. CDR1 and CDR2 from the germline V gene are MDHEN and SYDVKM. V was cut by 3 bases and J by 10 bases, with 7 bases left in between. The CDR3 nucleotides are TGTGCCAGCAGTTTGGGGCGAGAGCAGTTCTTC. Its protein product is CASSLGREQFF.

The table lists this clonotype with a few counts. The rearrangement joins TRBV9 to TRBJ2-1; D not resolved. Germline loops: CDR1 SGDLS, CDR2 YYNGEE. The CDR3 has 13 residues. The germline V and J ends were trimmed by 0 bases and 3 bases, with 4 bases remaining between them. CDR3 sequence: CASSVDDYNEQFF. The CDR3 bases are TGTGCCAGCAGCGTAGATGACTACAATGAGCAGTTCTTC.

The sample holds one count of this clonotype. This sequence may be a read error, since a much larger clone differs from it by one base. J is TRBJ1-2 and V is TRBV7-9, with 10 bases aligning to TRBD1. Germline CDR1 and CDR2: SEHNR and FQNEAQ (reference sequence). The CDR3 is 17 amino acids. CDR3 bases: TGTGCCAGCAGTTTAGACCAACCGGGGACAGGGGTCGGTGGCTACACCTTC. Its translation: CASSLDQPGTGVGGYTF.

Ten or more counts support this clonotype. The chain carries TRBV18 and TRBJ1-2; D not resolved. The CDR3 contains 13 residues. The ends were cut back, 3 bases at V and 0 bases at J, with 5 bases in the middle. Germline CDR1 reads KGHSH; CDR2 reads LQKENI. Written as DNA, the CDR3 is TGTGCCAGCTCACCCAATCCTAACTATGGCTACACCTTC. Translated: CASSPNPNYGYTF.

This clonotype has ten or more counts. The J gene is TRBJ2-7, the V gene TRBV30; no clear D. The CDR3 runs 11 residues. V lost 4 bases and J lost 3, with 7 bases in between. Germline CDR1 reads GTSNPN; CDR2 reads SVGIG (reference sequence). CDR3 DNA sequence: TGTGCCTGGATCCAGAACTACGAGCAGTACTTC. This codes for CAWIQNYEQYF.

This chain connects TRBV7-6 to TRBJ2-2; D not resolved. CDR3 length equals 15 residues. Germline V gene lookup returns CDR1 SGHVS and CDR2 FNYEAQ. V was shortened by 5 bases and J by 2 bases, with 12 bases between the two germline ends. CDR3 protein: CASSPLGLNTGELFF. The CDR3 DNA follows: TGTGCCAGCAGCCCCCTGGGCCTTAACACCGGGGAGCTGTTTTTT.

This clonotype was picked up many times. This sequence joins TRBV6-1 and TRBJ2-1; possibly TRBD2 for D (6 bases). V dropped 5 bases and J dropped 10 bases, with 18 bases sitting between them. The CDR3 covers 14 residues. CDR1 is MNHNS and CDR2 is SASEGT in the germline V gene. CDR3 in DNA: TGTGCCAGCAGTCGACGCGTTCTAGGAGGGGAGCAGTTCTTC. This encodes CASSRRVLGGEQFF.

CDR3 amino acids: CASSQGLSGYYGYTF. The CDR3 region has the DNA TGTGCCAGCAGCCAAGGACTTAGCGGTTACTATGGCTACACCTTC. This chain uses TRBV3-1 with TRBJ1-2, with D uncertain. V shed 1 base and J shed 3 bases, with 12 bases lying between them. Per germline, CDR1 LGHDT and CDR2 YNNKEL (reference sequence). CDR3 length equals 15 residues.

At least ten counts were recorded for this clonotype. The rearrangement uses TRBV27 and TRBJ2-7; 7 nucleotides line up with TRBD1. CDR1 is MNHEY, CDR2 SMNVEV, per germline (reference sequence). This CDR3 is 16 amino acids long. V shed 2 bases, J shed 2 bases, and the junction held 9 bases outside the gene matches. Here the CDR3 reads CASSLQGVGGPYEQYF. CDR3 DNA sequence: TGTGCCAGCAGTTTACAGGGGGTCGGAGGACCCTACGAGCAGTACTTC.

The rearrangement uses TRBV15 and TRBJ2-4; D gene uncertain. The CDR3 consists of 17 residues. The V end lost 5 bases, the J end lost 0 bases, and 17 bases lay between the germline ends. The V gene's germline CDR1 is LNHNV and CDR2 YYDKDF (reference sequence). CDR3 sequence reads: CATSPTASTLAKNIQYF. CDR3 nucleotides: TGTGCCACCAGCCCAACAGCCTCAACTCTAGCCAAAAACATTCAGTACTTC.